Following are 25 T cell receptor beta chains from one sample sequenced in a study of blood T cell repertoires in COVID-19. Sequenced by immunoSEQ multiplex PCR; TCRdb stores in-frame clones only, minus some. The sample lists about 230,000 clones, about 82% occurring once. Sequencing used peripheral blood. These receptors were obtained from a man aged 50-59 years with COVID-19, enrolled during active disease.

The chain has TRBV7-2 and TRBJ1-4; perhaps TRBD1 as D (6 bases). This CDR3 spans 14 amino acids. V gave up 2 bases and J gave up 8 bases, with 12 bases separating them. Germline CDR1 reads SGHTA; CDR2 reads FQGNSA. This CDR3 is CASSLSRGTEKLFF. In DNA form, the CDR3 reads TGTGCCAGCAGCTTAAGCAGGGGTACGGAAAAACTGTTTTTT.

Only one count was recorded for this clone. The V call is TRBV5-4, the J call TRBJ1-3, with D possibly being TRBD1 (5 bases). The CDR3 is 17 residues long. V was shortened by 4 bases and J by 1 base, with 18 bases between the two germline ends. Germline V CDR1 and CDR2: SGHNT, YYREEE (reference sequence). This CDR3 reads CASSRGAETSSGNTIYF. In DNA form, the CDR3 reads TGTGCCAGCAGCCGTGGGGCCGAAACTTCTTCTGGAAACACCATATATTTT.

The chain couples TRBV5-1 to TRBJ2-2; possible D gene TRBD1, 6 bases. Germline V gene data show CDR1 as SGHRS and CDR2 as YFSETQ. With 2 bases removed from V and 5 bases from J, the gap between germline ends came to 19 bases. This CDR3 spans 17 amino acids. CDR3 sequence reads: CASSFIYRGYQTGELFF. The CDR3 DNA sequence: TGCGCCAGCAGCTTTATTTATAGGGGGTATCAGACCGGGGAGCTGTTTTTT.

This clone was observed a few times. This chain joins TRBV5-6 and TRBJ2-2, with 7 bases aligning to TRBD1. J lost 2 bases, V lost 5 bases, and 6 bases had no gene match. Germline V gene sequence: CDR1 SGHDT, CDR2 YYEEEE. This CDR3 spans 15 amino acids. The CDR3 DNA reads as TGTGCCAGCAGTTGGGACAGATCTAACACCGGGGAGCTGTTTTTT. Amino acids: CASSWDRSNTGELFF.

The chain couples TRBV30 to TRBJ2-6, with D perhaps matching TRBD2 (5 bases). Trimming stripped 5 bases from V and 1 base from J, with 9 bases between. This CDR3 is 14 amino acids long. Germline CDR1 reads GTSNPN; CDR2 reads SVGIG (reference sequence). The CDR3 DNA reads TGTGCCTGGGAGAGGGAATCTGGGGCCAACGTCCTGACTTTC. Translation gives CAWERESGANVLTF.

This rearrangement joins TRBV19 to TRBJ2-1, with 9 bases that match TRBD1. CDR1 is LNHDA, CDR2 SQIVND, per germline (reference sequence). Trimming removed 6 bases from V and 5 bases from J; junction bases left unmatched: 17. The CDR3 loop spans 18 amino acids. DNA of the CDR3: TGTGCCAGTAGGCGTAGGCCAACTCAGGGGACAGGGAACAATGAGCAGTTCTTC. Encoded protein: CASRRRPTQGTGNNEQFF.

The J gene is TRBJ1-5, the V gene TRBV3-1 (or the pseudogene TRBV3-2), with a tentative D call TRBD1 (6 bases). The CDR3 sequence is 15 residues long. The V end was cut by 5 bases, the J end by 1 base, with 12 bases between. Germline CDR1 is LGHDT and CDR2 is YNNKEL (reference sequence). CDR3 nucleotide sequence: TGTGCCAGCAGCTCATGGACAGAAAGCAATCAGCCCCAGCATTTT. Its translation: CASSSWTESNQPQHF.

This clone was recorded once. The chain is built from TRBV4-3 and TRBJ1-2; possible D gene TRBD1, 5 bases. The germline gives CDR1 LGHNA, CDR2 YSLEER. The length of the CDR3 is 16 residues. Trimming shortened V by 3 bases and J by 0 bases, and 14 bases separated the two germline ends. CDR3 nucleotides: TGCGCCAGCAGCCAGACATTCACACAGGCTAACTATGGCTACACCTTC. It translates to CASSQTFTQANYGYTF.

J is TRBJ2-2 and V is TRBV5-1; 9 bases map to TRBD1. The CDR3 runs 15 residues. V lost 4 bases and J lost 2; bases outside the gene matches: 3. Germline CDR1 is SGHRS and CDR2 is YFSETQ. The CDR3 reads CASSPTGGNTGELFF. CDR3 sequence (DNA): TGCGCCAGCAGCCCAACAGGGGGCAACACCGGGGAGCTGTTTTTT.

The chain is built from TRBV28 and TRBJ2-7; TRBD2 is a possible D gene (5 bases). Germline V gene data show CDR1 as MDHEN and CDR2 as SYDVKM. With 7 bases removed from V and 2 bases from J, the gap between germline ends came to 12 bases. The CDR3 contains 13 residues. CDR3 amino acids: CASINTGTYEQYF. The CDR3 DNA sequence: TGTGCCAGCATTAACACGGGGACCTACGAGCAGTACTTC.

The chain recombines TRBV19 with TRBJ1-1; a weak D match, TRBD1 (6 bases). V was shortened by 5 bases and J by 7 bases, with 17 bases between the two germline ends. From germline, CDR1 is LNHDA and CDR2 SQIVND (reference sequence). The CDR3 is 14 amino acids. CDR3 DNA: TGTGCCAGTAGTCTACAGGGTATAAGCATTGAAGCTTTCTTT. Translated: CASSLQGISIEAFF.

For the CDR3, the DNA is TGCGCCAGCAGCTTGGGCCCGGGATTCTACGAGCAGTACTTC. This gives the protein CASSLGPGFYEQYF. This chain uses TRBV5-1 with TRBJ2-7; D might be TRBD2 (5 bases). Germline V lookup: CDR1 SGHRS, CDR2 YFSETQ. Trimming pared 0 bases from V and 3 bases from J, leaving 10 bases between. The CDR3 totals 14 residues. The full variable domain, completed using reference TRBV5-1 and TRBJ2-7, is KAGVTQTPRYLIKTRGQQVTLSCSPISGHRSVSWYQQTPGQGLQFLFEYFSETQRNKGNFPGRFSGRQFSNSRSEMNVSTLELGDSALYLCASSLGPGFYEQYFGPGTRLTVT.

Regarding this clone: An end of the junction differs from the germline gene, which may be a read error. CDR3 amino acids: CAGSASGGAHEQFF. The CDR3 DNA reads TGTGCCGGCAGTGCTAGCGGGGGGGCTCATGAGCAGTTCTTC. V gene TRBV27 combines with J gene TRBJ2-1, with 12 positions matching TRBD2. Germline CDR1 and CDR2: MNHEY and SMNVEV (reference sequence). This CDR3 has 14 amino acids.

The CDR3 DNA is TGCGCCAGCAGCCAATCGGGACAGGTGAACACTGAAGCTTTCTTT. Translated: CASSQSGQVNTEAFF. The V gene is TRBV5-1, the J gene TRBJ1-1; TRBD1 agrees at 8 bases. Losses at the gene ends were 4 bases for V and 0 bases for J; bases not matched to a gene: 5. Germline lookup yields CDR1 SGHRS and CDR2 YFSETQ. CDR3 size: 15 residues. The whole variable domain, filled in from reference TRBV5-1 and TRBJ1-1, reads KAGVTQTPRYLIKTRGQQVTLSCSPISGHRSVSWYQQTPGQGLQFLFEYFSETQRNKGNFPGRFSGRQFSNSRSEMNVSTLELGDSALYLCASSQSGQVNTEAFFGQGTRLTVV.

The V call is TRBV12-3 or TRBV12-4, the J call TRBJ1-2; D is perhaps TRBD1 (5 bases). V lost 5 bases and J 3 bases, leaving 7 bases between the germline ends. The CDR3 covers 12 residues. The CDR3, as DNA: TGTGCCAGCAGTCCGACAGACTATGGCTACACCTTC. Its translation is CASSPTDYGYTF.

Only a few counts were recorded for this clone. The CDR3, as DNA: TGTGCCAGCAGCTGGGGGACAGGGGGCACCGGGGAGCTGTTTTTT. Translating it yields CASSWGTGGTGELFF. The rearrangement joins TRBV7-9 to TRBJ2-2, with 11 bases fitting TRBD1. This CDR3 has 15 amino acids. Germline V gene sequence: CDR1 SEHNR, CDR2 FQNEAQ (reference sequence). V was clipped by 4 bases and J by 4 bases; unmatched bases: 2.

V gene TRBV7-2 combines with J gene TRBJ2-7; 7 nucleotides agree with TRBD2. CDR1 and CDR2 (germline): SGHTA, FQGNSA. V dropped 3 bases and J dropped 3; count of bases not matched to a gene: 2. The CDR3 totals 13 residues. CDR3 loop: CASSFGEGYEQYF. The CDR3 DNA follows: TGTGCCAGCAGCTTTGGGGAGGGCTACGAGCAGTACTTC.

This clone appeared a single time. The chain uses TRBV2 and TRBJ1-2; TRBD1 is a possible D gene (6 bases). The CDR3 sequence is 14 residues long. The V end was cut by 5 bases, the J end by 2 bases, with 12 bases between. Germline V CDR1 and CDR2: SNHLY, FYNNEI. The CDR3 nucleotides are TGTGCCAGCAGTTCCCGGGGGGCGAACTATGGCTACACCTTC. This codes for CASSSRGANYGYTF.

The rearrangement uses TRBV4-1 and TRBJ1-4; 9 positions agree with TRBD1. The CDR3 is made up of 15 amino acids. Trimming at V came to 8 bases and at J to 8 bases, leaving 12 bases not matched to a gene. Germline V gene lookup returns CDR1 MGHRA and CDR2 YSYEKL. The CDR3 nucleotides read TGCGCCAGCGGGCCGGCGACAGGGGGTCGGGAAAAACTGTTTTTT. Translated, it gives CASGPATGGREKLFF.

This clone has only one observation. J is TRBJ1-6 and V is TRBV28, with 9 bases lining up with TRBD1. V gave up 3 bases and J gave up 7 bases; unmatched junction bases: 4. The CDR3 consists of 15 residues. Germline CDR1 MDHEN, CDR2 SYDVKM. This CDR3 reads CASSLTQGANSPLHF. The DNA for the CDR3 is TGTGCCAGCAGTTTGACACAGGGGGCGAATTCACCCCTCCACTTT.

This chain connects TRBV27 to TRBJ2-1; 8 bases fit TRBD1. Germline trimming cut 6 bases from V and 1 base from J; bases unmatched to any gene: 2. Germline CDR1 and CDR2: MNHEY and SMNVEV (reference sequence). This CDR3 is built from 14 residues. Here the CDR3 DNA reads TGTGCCAGCAGCGACAGGGGTTCCTACAATGAGCAGTTCTTC. Its translation is CASSDRGSYNEQFF.

The chain is built from TRBV4-1 and TRBJ1-5, with a weak D call TRBD1 (5 bases). The V gene lost 0 bases and the J gene lost 0 bases, with 15 bases spanning the gap. This CDR3 is 18 amino acids long. Germline V gene sequence: CDR1 MGHRA, CDR2 YSYEKL. CDR3 DNA: TGCGCCAGCAGCCAAGATTCCAGGGTCTATTATAGCAATCAGCCCCAGCATTTT. It specifies CASSQDSRVYYSNQPQHF.

The table lists this clone with a few counts. The CDR3 nucleotides read TGTGCCAGCAGCTTAGCATCGTACTCCTACGAGCAGTACTTC. It yields the protein CASSLASYSYEQYF. The chain combines TRBV7-9 with TRBJ2-7; no firm D call. Trimming cost V 0 bases and J 0 bases, with 6 bases left between them. The CDR3 contains 14 residues. Germline assignment: CDR1 SEHNR and CDR2 FQNEAQ (reference sequence).

The chain carries TRBV3-1 (or the pseudogene TRBV3-2) and TRBJ2-3; D may be TRBD2 (5 bases). The CDR3 is 13 residues long. V lost 1 base to trimming and J lost 4 bases, with 6 bases between them. CDR1 LGHDT and CDR2 YNNKEL come from the germline V gene (reference sequence). CDR3 nucleotides: TGTGCCAGCAGCCAAGGGACTTCAGATACGCAGTATTTT. This sequence encodes CASSQGTSDTQYF.

This chain joins TRBV27 and TRBJ1-1; D perhaps matches TRBD1 (5 bases). The CDR3 contains 11 residues. The V and J ends lost 4 bases and 11 bases respectively, with 11 bases between them. Germline values: CDR1 MNHEY, CDR2 SMNVEV (reference sequence). The CDR3 region is CASSYGHDAFF. Written as DNA, the CDR3 is TGTGCCAGCAGTTATGGACATGACGCTTTCTTT.